The TCR beta chain under discussion was sequenced for a study of blood T cell repertoires in COVID-19. Study overall: Collection of acute and convalescent COVID-19 samples took place in the United States, Italy and Spain. PBMCs, B-cell-depleted T cells, or T cells were the source of the cDNA or gDNA that made up the material.

CDR1 is MNHEY and CDR2 is SVGAGI in the germline V gene. V gave up 2 bases and J gave up 5 bases, with 6 bases separating them. CDR3 length equals 13 residues. Study processing details: Amplifying reference gene primers gave estimates of nucleated cell counts. Generated by immunoSEQ multiplex PCR, the TCRdb table keeps only in-frame clones and is missing some. Clone size and the V and J calls come from that table; the DNA yielded D and trimming. The sample has 110,000 or so clones, around 83% seen once. The chain recombines TRBV6-5 with TRBJ1-4; D is unclear. This clonotype was obtained from a woman at least 80 years old with acute or convalescent COVID-19. The sequenced material came from peripheral blood. The CDR3 nucleotides read TGTGCCAGCAGTTACAGTCTAAATGAAAAACTGTTTTTT. Its translation: CASSYSLNEKLFF.